Each of the 22 T cell receptor beta chains below was sequenced from the same sample in a study of blood T cell repertoires in COVID-19 (dated by TCRdb to 2018 to 2021). Receptor amplification or capture employed the immunoSEQ multiplex PCR assay. The clones in this table, taken by TCRdb from immuneACCESS, are in-frame only. Not every clone is retained; where verified, under half of the shortfall comes from an unresolved V gene, and the cause of the rest is unknown. The sample profile shows more than 95,000 clones; over 80% of them were found once. The ten largest clones add up to 2% to 2.5% of the sample. Sequencing was done on a sample of peripheral blood. Source of these receptors: a man aged 25-45 years with acute or convalescent COVID-19.

J is TRBJ2-2 and V is TRBV7-9; tentatively, D is TRBD1 (6 bases). V lost 6 bases and J 4 bases, leaving 12 bases between the germline ends. The CDR3 totals 14 residues. The germline gives CDR1 SEHNR, CDR2 FQNEAQ (reference sequence). CDR3 region: CASSRTVGTGELFF. The CDR3 region has the DNA TGTGCCAGCAGTAGGACAGTTGGCACCGGGGAGCTGTTTTTT.

Details on this clone: The sample has other DNA sequences that encode this CDR3 too. This chain connects TRBV5-1 to TRBJ1-1; D remains unclear. The CDR3 runs to 13 residues. The germline V and J ends were trimmed by 1 base and 4 bases, with 8 bases remaining between them. Germline V CDR1 and CDR2: SGHRS, YFSETQ. CDR3 DNA sequence: TGCGCCAGCAGCTTGTCGGGAGGCACTGAAGCTTTCTTT. Its protein product is CASSLSGGTEAFF.

The gene calls are TRBV6-1 and TRBJ2-1; D may be TRBD2 (6 bases). There are 16 residues in the CDR3. Germline CDR1 is MNHNS and CDR2 is SASEGT. Trimming removed 0 bases from V and 2 bases from J, with 11 bases in between. Here the CDR3 reads CASSEAMVAAYNEQFF. The CDR3 nucleotides are TGTGCCAGCAGTGAAGCGATGGTAGCGGCCTACAATGAGCAGTTCTTC.

The chain carries TRBV19 and TRBJ2-1; D is possibly TRBD1 (6 bases). The CDR3 loop spans 13 amino acids. The V gene lost 7 bases and the J gene lost 4 bases, with 11 bases spanning the gap. Germline V lookup: CDR1 LNHDA, CDR2 SQIVND (reference sequence). This CDR3 reads CASKDSLYNEQFF. CDR3 DNA sequence: TGTGCCAGTAAGGACAGCCTATACAATGAGCAGTTCTTC.

The chain links TRBV11-3 to TRBJ1-5, with 10 bases aligning to TRBD1. Trimming cost V 5 bases and J 7 bases; bases outside gene matches: 11. The germline CDR1 and CDR2 sequences are SGHNT and YENEEA. The CDR3 covers 16 residues. The CDR3 region has the DNA TGTGCCAGCAGCCCCGCGGCCGGGACAGGGGACCAGCCCCAGCATTTT. Its translation is CASSPAAGTGDQPQHF.

The chain has TRBV11-2 and TRBJ1-5; perhaps TRBD1 as D (5 bases). Germline CDR1 and CDR2: SGHAT and FQNNGV. CDR3 length: 13 amino acids. Trimming cost V 4 bases and J 6 bases, with 10 bases left between them. The CDR3 coding sequence is TGTGCCAGCAGCTGGAGGGACGGTCAGCCCCAGCATTTT. Its protein is CASSWRDGQPQHF.

J is TRBJ2-5 and V is TRBV3-1 (or the pseudogene TRBV3-2), with a weak D call TRBD1 (5 bases). CDR3 length equals 18 residues. V lost 2 bases to trimming and J lost 1 base, with 20 bases between them. Germline assignment: CDR1 LGHDT and CDR2 YNNKEL (reference sequence). CDR3 DNA sequence: TGTGCCAGCAGCCAACAAAGACAGTTTAGGCGCGCCCAAGAGACCCAGTACTTC. It encodes CASSQQRQFRRAQETQYF.

This clone was observed many times. The chain uses TRBV3-1 (or the pseudogene TRBV3-2) and TRBJ1-2; D ambiguous. The CDR3 spans 12 residues. The V and J ends lost 6 bases and 8 bases respectively, with 13 bases between them. The germline CDR1 and CDR2 sequences are LGHDT and YNNKEL (reference sequence). Written as DNA, the CDR3 is TGTGCCAGCAGTGGTGAGGACTTCGGCTACACCTTC. Its protein is CASSGEDFGYTF.

This chain connects TRBV28 to TRBJ2-1; 7 bases agree with TRBD2. The V and J ends lost 3 bases and 8 bases, in that order; junction bases with no gene match: 7. The CDR3 has 14 amino acids. The germline gives CDR1 MDHEN, CDR2 SYDVKM. The CDR3: CASSLGREADEQFF. CDR3 bases: TGTGCCAGCAGTTTGGGTCGGGAGGCTGATGAGCAGTTCTTC.

The V call is TRBV6-6, the J call TRBJ2-3; 9 positions agree with TRBD2. The germline V gene has CDR1 MNHNY and CDR2 SVGAGI (reference sequence). CDR3 length: 15 residues. Germline trimming cut 6 bases from V and 5 bases from J; bases unmatched to any gene: 9. This CDR3 reads CASSRPRGGVDTQYF. CDR3 nucleotide sequence: TGTGCCAGCAGCCGGCCGCGGGGGGGAGTAGATACGCAGTATTTT.

This clone has more than one count but fewer than ten. The chain links TRBV19 to TRBJ2-3; perhaps TRBD2 as D (6 bases). Trimming took 3 bases from V and 5 from J, leaving 12 bases between them. Germline loops: CDR1 LNHDA, CDR2 SQIVND (reference sequence). The CDR3 has 14 residues. This chain's CDR3 is CASSIRLGGDTQYF. The CDR3 DNA sequence: TGTGCCAGTAGTATCCGACTAGGAGGAGATACGCAGTATTTT.

The chain combines TRBV18 with TRBJ1-6, with D maybe TRBD1 (6 bases). Germline V gene sequence: CDR1 KGHSH, CDR2 LQKENI. The germline V and J ends were trimmed by 5 bases and 13 bases, with 12 bases remaining between them. This CDR3 is 12 amino acids long. The CDR3 loop is CASSVGTNPLHF. The CDR3 DNA follows: TGTGCCAGCTCAGTAGGGACAAATCCCCTCCACTTT.

The chain is built from TRBV6-5 and TRBJ1-1, with TRBD1 identical over 7 bases. The CDR3 runs 14 residues. The V gene end was trimmed by 6 bases and the J gene end by 3 bases; junction bases not matched to a gene: 7. Per germline, CDR1 MNHEY and CDR2 SVGAGI. CDR3 region: CASSRQGDDTEAFF. The DNA for the CDR3 is TGTGCCAGCAGCCGACAGGGCGATGACACTGAAGCTTTCTTT.

This chain links TRBV9 with TRBJ1-4; D is perhaps TRBD1 (5 bases). The CDR3 contains 15 residues. The germline V and J ends were trimmed by 0 bases and 7 bases, with 13 bases remaining between them. Per germline, CDR1 SGDLS and CDR2 YYNGEE. CDR3 coding DNA: TGTGCCAGCAGCGTAGCTAGTGGGGCTGGTGAAAAACTGTTTTTT. Protein product: CASSVASGAGEKLFF.

The chain has TRBV2 and TRBJ1-6, with TRBD1 as a possible D gene (6 bases). Germline CDR1 is SNHLY and CDR2 is FYNNEI. The ends were cut back, 10 bases at V and 7 bases at J, with 20 bases in the middle. The CDR3 is made up of 15 amino acids. The chain's CDR3 is CAITPGGQENSPLHF. The DNA for the CDR3 is TGTGCCATAACCCCCGGGGGGCAGGAGAATTCACCCCTCCACTTT.

This clone was recorded a few times. V is TRBV5-1 and J is TRBJ1-4; D might be TRBD1 (5 bases). V shed 0 bases and J shed 0 bases, with 9 bases lying between them. The CDR3 runs to 16 residues. Per the germline V gene, CDR1 is SGHRS and CDR2 is YFSETQ. The CDR3 loop reads CASSLGQLATNEKLFF. CDR3 in DNA: TGCGCCAGCAGCTTGGGACAGCTTGCAACTAATGAAAAACTGTTTTTT.

The genes are TRBV14 and TRBJ1-1, with a possible D match to TRBD1 (6 bases). The V end lost 0 bases, the J end lost 6 bases, and 11 bases lay between the germline ends. The CDR3 is made up of 14 amino acids. In germline, CDR1 is SGHDN, CDR2 FVKESK. The CDR3 nucleotides read TGTGCCAGCAGCCAAGATTGGGGGCAATCTGAAGCTTTCTTT. Protein: CASSQDWGQSEAFF.

The chain is built from TRBV18 and TRBJ2-5; D gene unclear. Germline V gene lookup returns CDR1 KGHSH and CDR2 LQKENI. Trimming pared 4 bases from V and 5 bases from J, leaving 20 bases between. The CDR3 covers 16 residues. The CDR3 spells CASSLYSVVAGETQYF. CDR3 coding DNA: TGTGCCAGCTCACTTTATTCGGTAGTAGCCGGGGAGACCCAGTACTTC.

The gene calls are TRBV12-3 or TRBV12-4 and TRBJ1-4; weak D call: TRBD1 (5 bases). Trimming took 6 bases from V and 6 from J, leaving 8 bases between them. The CDR3 spans 12 residues. DNA for the CDR3: TGTGCCAGCAGGGGAGGGGATGAAAAACTGTTTTTT. As protein: CASRGGDEKLFF.

The chain is built from TRBV19 and TRBJ2-1; D perhaps matches TRBD1 (5 bases). Germline V gene data show CDR1 as LNHDA and CDR2 as SQIVND (reference sequence). Trimming took 3 bases from V and 3 from J, leaving 15 bases between them. There are 16 residues in the CDR3. The DNA for the CDR3 is TGTGCCAGTAGTATTAAGCCAGACAGCCGCTACAATGAGCAGTTCTTC. Encoded protein: CASSIKPDSRYNEQFF.

V and J are TRBV7-3 and TRBJ2-2, with D tentatively TRBD2 (5 bases). Germline lookup yields CDR1 SGHTA and CDR2 FQGTGA. The germline V and J ends were trimmed by 5 bases and 7 bases, with 20 bases remaining between them. This CDR3 has 16 residues. The CDR3 is CASSPLDREKGGELFF. The CDR3 DNA follows: TGTGCCAGCAGCCCCCTCGACCGGGAAAAGGGCGGGGAGCTGTTTTTT.

The chain uses TRBV6-2 or TRBV6-3 and TRBJ1-2; a possible D gene is TRBD1 (5 bases). This CDR3 has 17 amino acids. Germline CDR1 is MNHEY and CDR2 is SVGEGT. Trimming removed 0 bases at V and 4 bases at J, with 18 bases between. The CDR3 here is CASSYSSGAAPSYGYTF. For the CDR3, the DNA is TGTGCCAGCAGTTACTCGAGCGGGGCGGCTCCTTCCTATGGCTACACCTTC.